The following is a TCR beta chain sequence with its context. Within the sample, other DNA sequences also encode this same CDR3. This entry comes from a study of blood T cell repertoires in COVID-19. Method: immunoSEQ multiplex PCR; TCRdb's copy keeps in-frame clones and lacks some. This table has 200,000 to 300,000 clones, 88% appearing once. The CDR3 is 13 residues long. CDR1 is SGHAT, CDR2 FQNNGV, per germline. The ends were cut back, 3 bases at V and 7 bases at J, with 12 bases in the middle. Sequencing was performed on peripheral blood. The sequence was obtained from a human donor in a cohort sampled during active COVID-19. The V call is TRBV11-2, the J call TRBJ1-2, with D unresolved. The CDR3: CASSFGSTSGYTF. CDR3 nucleotide sequence: TGTGCCAGCAGCTTTGGGTCGACAAGTGGCTACACCTTC.